What follows are 5 T cell receptor beta chains derived from one specimen sequenced in a study of cytotoxic CD8 clonotypes in ibrutinib-treated CLL. Produced via immunoSEQ multiplex PCR; TCRdb's table is partial and in-frame only. The sample lists 250,000 to 350,000 clones, 60% to 80% occurring once. The sequencing used PBMCs, collected at disease progression, from a patient treated with ibrutinib. The source of these receptors is a human donor with chronic lymphocytic leukemia.

This chain uses TRBV4-1 with TRBJ1-2, with a weak D call TRBD1 (5 bases). Per the germline V gene, CDR1 is MGHRA and CDR2 is YSYEKL. V was cut by 1 base and J by 0 bases, with 12 bases left in between. The CDR3 runs 16 residues. The CDR3 loop is CASSQAWDRSNYGYTF. CDR3 DNA: TGCGCCAGCAGCCAAGCCTGGGACCGATCTAACTATGGCTACACCTTC.

V and J are TRBV13 and TRBJ1-6; D ambiguous. V was shortened by 1 base and J by 7 bases, with 8 bases between the two germline ends. The CDR3 runs 14 residues. The V gene's germline CDR1 is PRHDT and CDR2 FYEKMQ (reference sequence). The CDR3 DNA is TGTGCCAGCAGCTTAGCAATAGGGAATTCACCCCTCCACTTT. Translation gives CASSLAIGNSPLHF.

The gene calls are TRBV5-1 and TRBJ1-2; TRBD1 agrees at 7 bases. The ends lost 3 bases at V and 7 bases at J; junction bases unmatched: 9. Germline CDR1 and CDR2: SGHRS and YFSETQ. The CDR3 has 14 amino acids. The CDR3 coding sequence is TGCGCCAGCAGCTCTGACAGGGTCCTTTCTGGCTACACCTTC. It codes for CASSSDRVLSGYTF.

This clone has only a few counts. This chain connects TRBV7-2 to TRBJ2-2; D may be TRBD2 (5 bases). The ends were cut back, 5 bases at V and 4 bases at J, with 17 bases in the middle. Germline-derived CDR1 and CDR2 are SGHTA and FQGNSA. This CDR3 has 16 amino acids. CDR3 residues: CASSPDVGVTTGELFF. CDR3 nucleotide sequence: TGTGCCAGCAGCCCAGATGTGGGAGTGACCACCGGGGAGCTGTTTTTT.

Written as DNA, the CDR3 is TGCGCCAGCAGCCATCAGGCCCGGGTCACTGAAGCTTTCTTT. Its translation is CASSHQARVTEAFF. The rearrangement links TRBV4-3 to TRBJ1-1; D ambiguous. The germline V gene encodes CDR1 LGHNA and CDR2 YSLEER. Trimming cost V 3 bases and J 4 bases, with 12 bases left between them. The CDR3 has 14 residues.